This T cell receptor beta chain was documented in a study of blood T cell repertoires in COVID-19. Study as a whole: The origin of the acute and convalescent COVID-19 samples was the United States, Italy and Spain. Nucleic acid was either cDNA or gDNA, and it came from T cells, B-cell-depleted T cells, or PBMCs.

This CDR3 contains 16 residues. Germline values: CDR1 MNHEY, CDR2 SVGAGI. V lost 2 bases and J lost 3; bases outside the gene matches: 4. In its sample, this clone was seen a few times. In the authors' methods: For nucleated cells, counts were estimated from reference gene primer amplification. The repertoire was sequenced with immunoSEQ multiplex PCR; TCRdb's copy has only in-frame clones and lacks some. For V, J and clone size, that table is used; D and trimming come from the DNA. Of roughly 200,000 clones in the sample, approximately 90% were seen once. The receptor was derived from a man in his forties with active or convalescent COVID-19. This rearrangement joins TRBV6-5 to TRBJ1-3; 10 bases match TRBD1. Sequenced sample: peripheral blood. The CDR3 bases are TGTGCCAGCAGTTACGACAGGGGGCTTTATGGAAACACCATATATTTT. This codes for CASSYDRGLYGNTIYF.